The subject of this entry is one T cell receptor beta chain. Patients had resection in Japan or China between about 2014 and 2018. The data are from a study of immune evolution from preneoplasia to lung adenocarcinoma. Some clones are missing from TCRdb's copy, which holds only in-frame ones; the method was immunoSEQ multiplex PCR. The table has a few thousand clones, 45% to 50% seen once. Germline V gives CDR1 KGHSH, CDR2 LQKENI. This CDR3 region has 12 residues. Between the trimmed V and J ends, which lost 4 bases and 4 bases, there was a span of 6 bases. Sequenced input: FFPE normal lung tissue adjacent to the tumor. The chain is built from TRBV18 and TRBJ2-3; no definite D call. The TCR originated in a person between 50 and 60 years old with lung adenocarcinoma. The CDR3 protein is CASSQSADTQYF. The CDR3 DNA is TGTGCCAGCTCACAGTCAGCAGATACGCAGTATTTT. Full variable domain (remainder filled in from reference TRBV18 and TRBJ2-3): NAGVMQNPRHLVRRRGQEARLRCSPMKGHSHVYWYRQLPEEGLKFMVYLQKENIIDESGMPKERFSAEFPKEGPSILRIQQVVRGDSAAYFCASSQSADTQYFGPGTRLTVL.